This TCR beta chain was captured in a study of beta chain features in type 1 diabetes. General study points: The question of HLA type influencing TCRB rearrangement was one that remained unresolved here.

As to this clone: Its target is unknown.

Germline values: CDR1 LNHDA, CDR2 SQIVND (reference sequence). Between the trimmed V and J ends, which lost 6 bases and 0 bases, there was a span of 9 bases. The CDR3 is 14 amino acids. Sequenced material consisted of expressed TCRB transcripts (all of the isolated RNA was reverse transcribed). Assay used: immunoSEQ multiplex PCR; TCRdb lists only in-frame clones, some missing. The sample contains about 930,000 clones, about 17% of which appear only once. The authors took one heparinised blood draw, averaging roughly 100 mL, from each donor. The chain has TRBV19 and TRBJ1-3, with a tentative D call TRBD1 (6 bases). The source material was naive CD4+ T cells from blood. The receptor's source is a woman between 18 and 29 years old in good health. The CDR3 spells CASRVDSSGNTIYF. The CDR3 region has the DNA TGTGCCAGTAGGGTGGACAGCTCTGGAAACACCATATATTTT.